This TCR beta chain was sequenced during a study of post-analysis software for immune sequencing data. TCR beta cDNA libraries included unique molecular identifiers. The authors obtained 500,000 to 600,000 cDNA molecules from approximately 0.95 to 9.8 million T cells. TCRdb processed the PCR reads anew with MiXCR; each CDR3 protein has one entry. This sample has hundreds of thousands of distinct CDR3 sequences, with around 40% found just once. Turning to this clonotype: The target antigen is unknown.

Study-level findings and limits: Five TRBV segments appeared more often in patients than in controls, and TRBV5-6, TRBV5-1 and TRBV20-1 were among these.

Germline values: CDR1 SQVTM, CDR2 ANQGSEA. The CDR3 is made up of 13 amino acids. The germline V and J ends were trimmed by 6 bases and 1 base, with 12 bases remaining between them. This TCR was recovered from a girl aged 5-17 years with multiple sclerosis. The material sequenced was blood. This chain connects TRBV29-1 to TRBJ1-1; TRBD1 might be the D (6 bases). The CDR3 DNA reads TGCAGCGTAACGGGACAAACGAACACTGAAGCTTTCTTT. Its protein product is CSVTGQTNTEAFF.